This T cell receptor (beta chain) derives from a study of blood T cell repertoires in COVID-19. Study-wide background: Whether acute or convalescent, the COVID-19 samples came from the United States, Italy and Spain. From T cells, B-cell-depleted T cells, or PBMCs came the material, which was cDNA or gDNA.

Recovered status in Cohort 3 required two negative PCRs, clearance, or symptom resolution. Per the authors' pipeline: Reference gene primers were amplified, and this amplification served to estimate nucleated cell counts. Measured with immunoSEQ multiplex PCR; TCRdb has only the in-frame clones, and not every one. That table furnishes V, J and clone size, whereas the DNA furnished D and trimming. In the table there are some 200,000 clones, 78% of which are singletons. Sequenced material: PBMCs or T cells enriched from blood (not recorded which). The sequence was obtained from a woman between 50 and 59 years old who had recovered from COVID-19.

Here the CDR3 DNA reads TGTGCCAGTAGTATATCGGTACTAGCGGGACCGGAGACCCAGTACTTC. This translates into CASSISVLAGPETQYF. The chain recombines TRBV19 with TRBJ2-5, with 10 bases matching TRBD2. Germline V lookup: CDR1 LNHDA, CDR2 SQIVND (reference sequence). The length of the CDR3 is 16 residues. J lost 5 bases, V lost 2 bases, and 8 bases had no gene match.